The rows below give T cell receptor beta chains drawn from one sample of a study of T cell responses to AZD1222 COVID-19 vaccine. Clones were read by immunoSEQ multiplex PCR, and TCRdb kept only the in-frame ones, dropping some. The table lists under 150,000 clones, about 93% of them singletons. This material consisted of peripheral blood, taken on day 0 of AZD1222 vaccination. These receptors were collected from an adult in good health. Both conserved end residues are part of each CDR3. D genes are given only for firm matches. Clone size is given for some rows only: seen once, a few or many times, or a class if the clone is expanded.

d_call	j_call	clone_size	v_call	cdr3_aa	cdr3_nt
NA	TRBJ2-3	NA	TRBV2	CASSSGGKQGDTQYF	TGTGCCAGCAGCAGTGGGGGTAAGCAAGGAGATACGCAGTATTTT
NA	TRBJ1-1	NA	TRBV7-2	CASILRRGGQGTEAFF	TGTGCCAGCATCCTTAGGCGGGGGGGGCAGGGCACTGAAGCTTTCTTT
TRBD2	TRBJ2-3	NA	TRBV18	CASSPAGQGTSGGDTQYF	TGTGCCAGCTCACCAGCGGGACAGGGGACTAGCGGGGGAGATACGCAGTATTTT
TRBD2	TRBJ2-3	NA	TRBV7-8	CASSPRSGAGVDLGDTQYF	TGTGCCAGCAGCCCCCGGTCCGGGGCGGGAGTAGATTTAGGAGATACGCAGTATTTT
NA	TRBJ2-7	NA	TRBV6-2/TRBV6-3	CASSYGRNYEQYF	TGTGCCAGCAGTTACGGGCGGAACTACGAGCAGTACTTC
NA	TRBJ1-1	NA	TRBV7-2	CASSLVRKNTEAFF	TGTGCCAGCAGCTTAGTACGAAAGAACACTGAAGCTTTCTTT
NA	TRBJ2-7	NA	TRBV9	CASSPAGISYEQYF	TGTGCCAGCAGCCCAGCCGGGATCTCCTACGAGCAGTACTTC
TRBD2	TRBJ2-5	NA	TRBV7-2	CASSNPGLVGSQYF	TGTGCCAGCAGCAACCCGGGACTAGTAGGTTCCCAGTACTTC
NA	TRBJ1-5	NA	TRBV7-8	CASSLLRSNQPQHF	TGTGCCAGCAGCCTACTTCGGAGCAATCAGCCCCAGCATTTT
TRBD1	TRBJ1-2	NA	TRBV5-1	CASSWDRGLGYTF	TGCGCCAGCAGCTGGGACAGGGGTCTGGGCTACACCTTC
NA	TRBJ2-3	NA	TRBV29-1	CSVEDRKIIYTDTQYF	TGCAGCGTTGAAGATCGTAAGATAATTTACACAGATACGCAGTATTTT
TRBD1	TRBJ2-1	NA	TRBV19	CASSTRGQASRNEQFF	TGTGCCAGTAGTACCAGGGGGCAAGCGAGTAGGAATGAGCAGTTCTTC
NA	TRBJ1-6	once	TRBV5-4	CASSLDEGNSPLHF	TGTGCCAGCAGCCTGGACGAAGGAAATTCACCCCTCCACTTT
NA	TRBJ2-1	NA	TRBV21-1	CASSKERGLGNEQFF	TGTGCCAGCAGCAAAGAGAGGGGACTAGGTAATGAGCAGTTCTTC
NA	TRBJ2-6	NA	TRBV29-1	CSVSLWDTRSGANVLTF	TGCAGCGTTAGCCTTTGGGACACCCGCTCTGGGGCCAACGTCCTGACTTTC
TRBD1	TRBJ2-7	NA	TRBV10-3	CAISEGTDYEQYF	TGTGCCATCAGTGAGGGGACAGACTACGAGCAGTACTTC
NA	TRBJ2-5	NA	TRBV28	CASSFLGQSQETQYF	TGTGCCAGCAGTTTTTTGGGTCAGAGCCAAGAGACCCAGTACTTC
NA	TRBJ2-7	NA	TRBV9	CASSPSGQTIEQYF	TGTGCCAGCAGCCCTTCGGGACAAACTATCGAGCAGTACTTC
NA	TRBJ2-5	NA	TRBV7-9	CASSPDPTGTQYF	TGTGCCAGCAGCCCGGACCCAACAGGGACCCAGTACTTC
TRBD1	TRBJ1-2	NA	TRBV28	CASSTWTGGGGYTF	TGTGCCAGCAGTACCTGGACAGGGGGCGGTGGCTACACCTTC
NA	TRBJ1-3	NA	TRBV5-1	CASSLAAASGNTIYF	TGCGCCAGCAGCTTGGCAGCAGCCTCTGGAAACACCATATATTTT
NA	TRBJ2-1	NA	TRBV24-1	CATSDGSRWGNEQFF	TGTGCCACCAGTGATGGTTCTAGATGGGGCAATGAGCAGTTCTTC
NA	TRBJ2-7	NA	TRBV27	CASSLKARGNEQYF	TGTGCCAGCAGTTTAAAAGCGAGAGGCAACGAGCAGTACTTC
TRBD2	TRBJ2-7	once	TRBV19	CASSSRRGSDEQYF	TGTGCCAGTAGTTCCCGGCGCGGGAGTGACGAGCAGTACTTC
NA	TRBJ1-4	NA	TRBV3-1/TRBV3-2	CASSSGSAFPGEKLFF	TGTGCCAGCAGCTCCGGTTCGGCTTTCCCGGGGGAAAAACTGTTTTTT
NA	TRBJ1-2	once	TRBV5-1	CASSLSSDSYGYTF	TGCGCCAGCAGCTTGAGTTCAGACTCCTATGGCTACACCTTC
TRBD1	TRBJ1-4	few	TRBV19	CASSDPAGTGNEKLFF	TGTGCCAGTAGTGACCCAGCAGGGACAGGGAACGAAAAACTGTTTTTT
NA	TRBJ1-2	NA	TRBV7-6	CASSPSGKGNYGYTF	TGTGCCAGCAGCCCCTCGGGGAAGGGGAACTATGGCTACACCTTC
TRBD1	TRBJ2-1	NA	TRBV7-9	CASSDEERRQGEQFF	TGTGCCAGCAGCGATGAGGAAAGAAGACAGGGTGAGCAGTTCTTC
NA	TRBJ2-7	few	TRBV11-1	CASSWSGSDEQYF	TGTGCCAGCAGCTGGTCAGGGAGCGACGAGCAGTACTTC
NA	TRBJ2-7	NA	TRBV11-2	CASSLEGEQYF	TGTGCCAGCAGCTTAGAGGGCGAGCAGTACTTC
NA	TRBJ1-4	NA	TRBV24-1	CATSDWVGNNEKLFF	TGTGCCACCAGTGATTGGGTTGGGAATAATGAAAAACTGTTTTTT